This T cell receptor (beta chain) was found in a study of blood T cell repertoires in COVID-19. Across the study: Material from acute and convalescent COVID-19 was sourced from the United States, Italy and Spain. The cDNA or gDNA used as material had been derived from T cells, B-cell-depleted T cells, or PBMCs.

Germline CDR1 LNHDA, CDR2 SQIVND (reference sequence). The CDR3 sequence is 16 residues long. The V gene lost 8 bases and the J gene lost 0 bases, with 18 bases spanning the gap. Someone with COVID-19 had been met by exposed participants within 2 weeks before study entry. How the authors handled the data: Amplifying reference gene primers gave estimates of nucleated cell counts. TCRdb's table, derived via immunoSEQ multiplex PCR, lists solely in-frame clones and lacks some. V, J and clone size derive from that table, while D and trimming were established from the DNA sequence. The sample holds about 270,000 clones, under 95% seen once.

The sequence was obtained from a man aged 40-50 years who had been exposed to COVID-19. The rearrangement uses TRBV19 and TRBJ2-3, with D maybe TRBD2 (5 bases). Sequences were obtained from PBMCs or T cells enriched from blood (not recorded which). CDR3 in amino acids: CASAGYSSGSTDTQYF. CDR3 coding DNA: TGTGCCAGTGCCGGTTACTCGAGCGGAAGCACAGATACGCAGTATTTT. Looking up the rest from reference TRBV19 and TRBJ2-3 gives the full variable domain: DGGITQSPKYLFRKEGQNVTLSCEQNLNHDAMYWYRQDPGQGLRLIYYSQIVNDFQKGDIAEGYSVSREKKESFPLTVTSAQKNPTAFYLCASAGYSSGSTDTQYFGPGTRLTVL.